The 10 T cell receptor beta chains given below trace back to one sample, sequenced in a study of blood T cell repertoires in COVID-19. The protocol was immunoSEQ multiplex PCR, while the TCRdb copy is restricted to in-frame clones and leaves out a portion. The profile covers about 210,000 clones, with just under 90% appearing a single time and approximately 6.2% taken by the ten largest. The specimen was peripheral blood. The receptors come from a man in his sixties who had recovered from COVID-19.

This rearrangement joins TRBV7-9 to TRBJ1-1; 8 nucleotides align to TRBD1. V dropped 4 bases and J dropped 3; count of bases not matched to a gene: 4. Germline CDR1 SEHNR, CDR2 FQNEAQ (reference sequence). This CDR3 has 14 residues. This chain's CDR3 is CASSSDRAYTEAFF. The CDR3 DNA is TGTGCCAGCAGCTCGGACAGGGCCTACACTGAAGCTTTCTTT. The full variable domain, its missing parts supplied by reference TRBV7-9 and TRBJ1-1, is DTGVSQNPRHKITKRGQNVTFRCDPISEHNRLYWYRQTLGQGPEFLTYFQNEAQLEKSRLLSDRFSAERPKGSFSTLEIQRTEQGDSAMYLCASSSDRAYTEAFFGQGTRLTVV.

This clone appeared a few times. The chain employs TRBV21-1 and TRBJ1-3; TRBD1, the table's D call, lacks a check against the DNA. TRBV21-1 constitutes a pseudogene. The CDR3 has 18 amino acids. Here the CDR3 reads CASSHLGRQGLSGNTIYF. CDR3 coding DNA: TGTGCCAGCAGCCATCTAGGGCGGCAGGGCCTTTCGGGAAACACCATATATTTT.

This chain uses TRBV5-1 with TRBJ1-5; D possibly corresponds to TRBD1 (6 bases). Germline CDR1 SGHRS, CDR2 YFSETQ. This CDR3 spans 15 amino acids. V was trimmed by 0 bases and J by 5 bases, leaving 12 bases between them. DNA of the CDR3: TGCGCCAGCAGCTTGGGCCAGGGGATAGATCAGCCCCAGCATTTT. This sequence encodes CASSLGQGIDQPQHF.

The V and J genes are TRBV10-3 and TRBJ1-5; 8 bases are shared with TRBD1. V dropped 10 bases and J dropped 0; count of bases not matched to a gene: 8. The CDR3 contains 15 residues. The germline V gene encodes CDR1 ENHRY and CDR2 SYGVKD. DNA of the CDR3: TGTGCCACCCAGGGGGCCGATATTAGCAATCAGCCCCAGCATTTT. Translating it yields CATQGADISNQPQHF.

CDR3 nucleotide sequence: TGTGCCACCAGTGCTCGGTTCAATCAGCCCCAGCATTTT. This sequence encodes CATSARFNQPQHF. The genes are TRBV24-1 and TRBJ1-5; D remains unclear. This CDR3 region has 13 residues. Germline V CDR1 and CDR2: KGHDR, SFDVKD. Trimming took off 5 bases at V and 3 bases at J, with 7 bases between the two ends.

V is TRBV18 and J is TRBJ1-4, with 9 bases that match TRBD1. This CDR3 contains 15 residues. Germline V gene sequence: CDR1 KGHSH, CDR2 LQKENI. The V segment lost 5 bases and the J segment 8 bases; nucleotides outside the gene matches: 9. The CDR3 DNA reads TGTGCCAGCTCAACCCCGGGACAGGGTAAAGAAAAACTGTTTTTT. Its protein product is CASSTPGQGKEKLFF. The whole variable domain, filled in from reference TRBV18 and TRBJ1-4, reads NAGVMQNPRHLVRRRGQEARLRCSPMKGHSHVYWYRQLPEEGLKFMVYLQKENIIDESGMPKERFSAEFPKEGPSILRIQQVVRGDSAAYFCASSTPGQGKEKLFFGSGTQLSVL.

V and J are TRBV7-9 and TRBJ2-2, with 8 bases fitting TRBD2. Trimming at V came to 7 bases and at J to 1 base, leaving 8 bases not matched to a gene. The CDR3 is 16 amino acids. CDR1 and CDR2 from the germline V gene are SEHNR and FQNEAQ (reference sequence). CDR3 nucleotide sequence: TGTGCCAGCACCCATGACGGGAGGGTGAACACCGGGGAGCTGTTTTTT. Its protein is CASTHDGRVNTGELFF.

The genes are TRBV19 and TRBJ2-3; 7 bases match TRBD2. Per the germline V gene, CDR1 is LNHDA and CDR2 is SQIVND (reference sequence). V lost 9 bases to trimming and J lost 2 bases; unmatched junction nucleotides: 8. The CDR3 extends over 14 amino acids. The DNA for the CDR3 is TGTGCCAGCCGTCCCCGGGGGGACACAGATACGCAGTATTTT. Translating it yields CASRPRGDTDTQYF.

CDR3 sequence (DNA): TGTGCCAGCAGCGAAAGGACATCTGGGGCCAACGTCCTGACTTTC. Its protein product is CASSERTSGANVLTF. The chain links TRBV2 to TRBJ2-6; D is possibly TRBD1 (5 bases). The CDR3 loop spans 15 amino acids. The V end lost 6 bases, the J end lost 1 base, and 10 bases lay between the germline ends. Germline assignment: CDR1 SNHLY and CDR2 FYNNEI.

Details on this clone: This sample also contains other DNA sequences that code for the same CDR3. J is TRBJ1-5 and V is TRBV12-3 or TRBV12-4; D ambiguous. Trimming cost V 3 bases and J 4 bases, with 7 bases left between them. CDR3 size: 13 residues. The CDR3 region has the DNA TGTGCCAGCAGTTTGCGGGGAAATCAGCCCCAGCATTTT. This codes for CASSLRGNQPQHF.